A single sample is the source of the 21 T cell receptor beta chains below, sequenced in a study of blood T cell repertoires in COVID-19. The method was immunoSEQ multiplex PCR; TCRdb's version includes in-frame clones alone and lacks a portion of them. The sample lists around 100,000 clones, more than 75% occurring once. Sequencing was done on a sample of peripheral blood. These receptors were obtained from a man aged 35 to 55 with acute or convalescent COVID-19.

The table lists this clone with a count of one. The chain recombines TRBV7-6 with TRBJ1-2; 8 bases match TRBD1. Germline trimming cut 1 base from V and 6 bases from J; bases unmatched to any gene: 7. The CDR3 sequence is 15 residues long. Germline CDR1 is SGHVS and CDR2 is FNYEAQ. Written as DNA, the CDR3 is TGTGCCAGCAGCTTAGATCCAGGGGGCGCGGATGGCTACACCTTC. Amino acid sequence: CASSLDPGGADGYTF.

J is TRBJ2-1 and V is TRBV27, with D perhaps matching TRBD1 (7 bases). The ends were cut back, 5 bases at V and 12 bases at J, with 14 bases in the middle. From germline, CDR1 is MNHEY and CDR2 SMNVEV (reference sequence). This CDR3 has 12 residues. The CDR3 bases are TGTGCCAGCAGTAGACAGGGAGGCGGGCAGTTCTTC. It is translated as CASSRQGGGQFF.

The chain carries TRBV29-1 and TRBJ1-1, with D tentatively TRBD1 (5 bases). The CDR3 loop spans 15 amino acids. Deletions cut 0 bases from V and 0 bases from J, with 11 bases between. Germline lookup yields CDR1 SQVTM and CDR2 ANQGSEA. In nucleotides, the CDR3 is TGCAGCGTTGAAGATCCATGGGGCTTGAACACTGAAGCTTTCTTT. It translates to CSVEDPWGLNTEAFF.

This chain links TRBV30 with TRBJ1-6; D perhaps matches TRBD1 (5 bases). V lost 4 bases, J lost 10 bases, and 14 bases lay in between. Germline loops: CDR1 GTSNPN, CDR2 SVGIG (reference sequence). The length of the CDR3 is 13 residues. CDR3 amino acids: CAWNAQGASPLHF. CDR3 coding DNA: TGTGCCTGGAACGCGCAAGGGGCATCACCCCTCCACTTT.

The gene calls are TRBV30 and TRBJ1-4; TRBD1 matches at 10 bases. This CDR3 is built from 15 residues. The V gene's germline CDR1 is GTSNPN and CDR2 SVGIG (reference sequence). With V trimmed by 0 bases and J by 8 bases, 6 bases remained unmatched. CDR3 sequence (DNA): TGTGCCTGGAGTGTCCCGACAGGGGGCGAGGAAAAACTGTTTTTT. It codes for CAWSVPTGGEEKLFF.

The table lists this clone with a few counts. This rearrangement joins TRBV29-1 to TRBJ1-1; D might be TRBD1 (5 bases). CDR1 is SQVTM, CDR2 ANQGSEA, per germline. V lost 3 bases, J lost 11 bases, and 19 bases lay in between. This CDR3 has 13 amino acids. In DNA, the CDR3 is TGCAGCGTTGACCCCGGGGGAATCTCGAGGGCTTTCTTT. Translated: CSVDPGGISRAFF.

V usage is TRBV5-1 and J usage is TRBJ1-3, with D possibly TRBD1 on 5 matching bases. Germline V CDR1 and CDR2: SGHRS, YFSETQ. Trimming removed 0 bases from V and 1 base from J, with 8 bases in between. CDR3 length: 15 amino acids. The CDR3 region has the DNA TGCGCCAGCAGCTTGGGACAGAGGTCTGGAAACACCATATATTTT. It encodes CASSLGQRSGNTIYF.

This chain connects TRBV2 to TRBJ1-1; 7 bases match TRBD1. Germline CDR1 and CDR2: SNHLY and FYNNEI. V shed 8 bases, J shed 0 bases, and the junction held 9 bases outside the gene matches. The CDR3 loop spans 15 amino acids. CDR3 sequence: CASGYRGQLNTEAFF. As DNA, the CDR3 is TGTGCCAGCGGATACAGGGGACAATTGAACACTGAAGCTTTCTTT.

DNA for the CDR3: TGTGCCTGGAGTCCGTCCTCGTGGAGCTCCTACGAGCAGTACTTC. It encodes CAWSPSSWSSYEQYF. This chain joins TRBV30 and TRBJ2-7; D call uncertain. CDR1 is GTSNPN and CDR2 is SVGIG in the germline V gene (reference sequence). V was clipped by 2 bases and J by 0 bases, with 14 bases between them. The CDR3 runs to 15 residues.

The chain recombines TRBV24-1 with TRBJ2-7; the D is unclear. CDR3 length equals 12 residues. Germline V gene lookup returns CDR1 KGHDR and CDR2 SFDVKD. V lost 1 base and J 6 bases, leaving 6 bases between the germline ends. CDR3 DNA: TGTGCCACCAGTGATTTTCGGTTCGAGCAGTACTTC. Translating it yields CATSDFRFEQYF.

The V call is TRBV4-1, the J call TRBJ2-4; D possibly corresponds to TRBD1 (5 bases). Deletions cut 1 base from V and 2 bases from J, with 9 bases between. The CDR3 length is 15 residues. From germline, CDR1 is MGHRA and CDR2 YSYEKL. CDR3 protein: CASSQGRQTKNIQYF. The CDR3 DNA is TGCGCCAGCAGCCAAGGCCGACAGACCAAAAACATTCAGTACTTC.

Written as DNA, the CDR3 is TGTGCCAGCAGCTTAAGACGAGGGAGCTCTGGAAACACCATATATTTT. Protein: CASSLRRGSSGNTIYF. V is TRBV5-4 and J is TRBJ1-3; D unresolved. The CDR3 spans 16 residues. Trimming pared 2 bases from V and 0 bases from J, leaving 12 bases between. Germline V gene data show CDR1 as SGHNT and CDR2 as YYREEE (reference sequence).

The V call is TRBV10-3, the J call TRBJ2-5; 7 nucleotides match TRBD2. The CDR3 runs 12 residues. Trimming took 4 bases from V and 4 from J; bases not matched to a gene: 0. Per the germline V gene, CDR1 is ENHRY and CDR2 is SYGVKD. CDR3 in DNA: TGTGCCATCAGTGCGGGGGGAGAGACCCAGTACTTC. This codes for CAISAGGETQYF.

V is TRBV5-4 and J is TRBJ2-7; 9 bases align to TRBD1. The CDR3 runs 15 residues. V lost 5 bases to trimming and J lost 7 bases; unmatched junction nucleotides: 13. Germline lookup yields CDR1 SGHNT and CDR2 YYREEE (reference sequence). CDR3 sequence: CASRPSGTGILEQYF. The CDR3, as DNA: TGTGCCAGCAGGCCGTCCGGGACAGGGATACTAGAGCAGTACTTC.

The J gene is TRBJ2-7, the V gene TRBV30, with TRBD2 matching 8 bases. Germline V lookup: CDR1 GTSNPN, CDR2 SVGIG (reference sequence). With V trimmed by 3 bases and J by 7 bases, 14 bases remained unmatched. CDR3 length: 15 residues. In DNA form, the CDR3 reads TGTGCCTGGAGATCACTCGCGGGGGGTTTAAGGGAGCAGTACTTC. Protein sequence: CAWRSLAGGLREQYF. The full variable domain, rest sourced from reference TRBV30 and TRBJ2-7, is SQTIHQWPATLVQPVGSPLSLECTVEGTSNPNLYWYRQAAGRGLQLLFYSVGIGQISSEVPQNLSASRPQDRQFILSSKKLLLSDSGFYLCAWRSLAGGLREQYFGPGTRLTVT.

J is TRBJ2-1 and V is TRBV6-1, with a tentative D call TRBD1 (5 bases). Deletions cut 1 base from V and 5 bases from J, with 12 bases between. This CDR3 is built from 15 residues. Germline lookup yields CDR1 MNHNS and CDR2 SASEGT. This CDR3 reads CASSEGGSFNNEQFF. The DNA for the CDR3 is TGTGCCAGCAGTGAAGGGGGCAGTTTTAACAATGAGCAGTTCTTC.

The V gene is TRBV7-9, the J gene TRBJ1-1; TRBD1 aligns across 8 bases. The germline CDR1 and CDR2 sequences are SEHNR and FQNEAQ (reference sequence). This CDR3 spans 15 amino acids. The V segment lost 4 bases and the J segment 4 bases; nucleotides outside the gene matches: 8. The CDR3 here is CASSSRTGRGTEAFF. DNA of the CDR3: TGTGCCAGCAGCTCCCGGACAGGGAGGGGCACTGAAGCTTTCTTT.

The rearrangement links TRBV21-1 to TRBJ2-1; the table calls TRBD2, which could not be checked here. TRBV21-1 is labeled a pseudogene. The CDR3 consists of 16 residues. In DNA form, the CDR3 reads TGTGCCAGCAGCAAAGGCGGGACTAGCGGGAGACATGAGCAGTTCTTC. Protein sequence: CASSKGGTSGRHEQFF.

The V and J genes are TRBV7-9 and TRBJ1-1, with TRBD1 as a possible D gene (5 bases). V lost 5 bases and J lost 1, with 20 bases in between. This CDR3 is built from 17 residues. Germline CDR1 and CDR2: SEHNR and FQNEAQ (reference sequence). CDR3 residues: CASSLPSGGPPNTEAFF. CDR3 coding DNA: TGTGCCAGCAGCCTACCCTCGGGGGGACCCCCGAACACTGAAGCTTTCTTT.

The rearrangement joins TRBV7-3 to TRBJ2-7; D is uncertain. Germline V gives CDR1 SGHTA, CDR2 FQGTGA. Between the trimmed V and J ends, which lost 1 base and 4 bases, there was a span of 8 bases. This CDR3 contains 13 residues. CDR3 nucleotides: TGTGCCAGCAGCTTAAGAGCATCGTACGAGCAGTACTTC. Translated, it gives CASSLRASYEQYF.

The J gene is TRBJ1-5, the V gene TRBV19; D remains ambiguous. The CDR3 extends over 14 amino acids. CDR1 and CDR2 (germline): LNHDA, SQIVND (reference sequence). Trimming removed 3 bases from V and 4 bases from J, with 10 bases in between. CDR3 coding DNA: TGTGCCAGTAGTATCCCGGGGAATAATCAGCCCCAGCATTTT. Encoded protein: CASSIPGNNQPQHF.